Detailed here is one T cell receptor (beta chain). The data are from a study of blood T cell repertoires in COVID-19. Study context: Researchers got acute and convalescent COVID-19 samples from the United States, Italy and Spain.

Self-reported history from a screening survey and questionnaire set each donor's cohort. Clones were read by immunoSEQ multiplex PCR, and TCRdb kept only the in-frame ones, dropping some. Among 250,000 to 300,000 clones listed, approximately 90% were seen once. Germline CDR1 is MDHEN and CDR2 is SYDVKM. This CDR3 region has 14 residues. The ends lost 6 bases at V and 8 bases at J; junction bases unmatched: 9. V is TRBV28 and J is TRBJ1-2; 10 bases agree with TRBD1. The source material was PBMCs or T cells enriched from blood (not recorded which). This receptor was identified in a woman aged 30 to 39 who had recovered from COVID-19. The CDR3 region is CASRGTGTGVGYTF. The CDR3 nucleotides read TGTGCCAGCAGAGGTACCGGGACAGGGGTCGGCTACACCTTC.